This T cell receptor beta chain was identified during a study of cytotoxic CD8 clonotypes in ibrutinib-treated CLL. Looking at the study overall: Of the patients, 11 were relapsed/refractory, around 16 treatment-naive and 17 to 18 IGHV unmutated.

TCRdb's copy holds only in-frame clones and misses some; the assay was immunoSEQ multiplex PCR. The table has about 14,000 clones, roughly 50% seen once. Study-wide findings and caveats: Contraction or stability on treatment characterized the public clonotypes, which were uncommon.

About this clone itself: Its target is not known.

This CDR3 is built from 14 residues. Germline V gene lookup returns CDR1 MNHEY and CDR2 SMNVEV (reference sequence). Trimming took off 4 bases at V and 3 bases at J, with 9 bases between the two ends. This rearrangement joins TRBV27 to TRBJ2-2; either TRBD1 or TRBD2 may supply D (5 bases each). This TCR came from a human donor with chronic lymphocytic leukemia. The sequences come from PBMCs, collected at a roughly 25-month disease-progression time point, from a patient treated with ibrutinib. In DNA, the CDR3 is TGTGCCAGCAGTTGGGGGTCTGACACCGGGGAGCTGTTTTTT. Its translation: CASSWGSDTGELFF.